This T cell receptor (beta chain) derives from a study of cytomegalovirus exposure and HLA in healthy donors. General study points: Across donors, most TCRs were seen rarely, yet some public ones were widespread. Reportedly, cytomegalovirus status was diagnosed with high sensitivity and specificity. Researchers counted around 180 TCR beta chains as cytomegalovirus-associated.

Data came from immunoSEQ multiplex PCR; TCRdb stores just in-frame clones and leaves some out. The table has about 160,000 clones, 75% to 90% seen once. About this clone: The antigen remains unidentified.

There are 15 residues in the CDR3. CDR1 and CDR2 from the germline V gene are SEHNR and FQNEAQ (reference sequence). V was clipped by 4 bases and J by 3 bases; unmatched bases: 9. This chain joins TRBV7-9 and TRBJ2-7; TRBD1 matches at 7 bases. This TCR was recovered from a woman aged 18-29 years in good health and CMV-seronegative. The sample consisted of PBMCs. CDR3 protein: CASSSNRGQLYEQYF. In DNA, the CDR3 is TGTGCCAGCAGCTCGAACAGGGGACAACTCTACGAGCAGTACTTC.